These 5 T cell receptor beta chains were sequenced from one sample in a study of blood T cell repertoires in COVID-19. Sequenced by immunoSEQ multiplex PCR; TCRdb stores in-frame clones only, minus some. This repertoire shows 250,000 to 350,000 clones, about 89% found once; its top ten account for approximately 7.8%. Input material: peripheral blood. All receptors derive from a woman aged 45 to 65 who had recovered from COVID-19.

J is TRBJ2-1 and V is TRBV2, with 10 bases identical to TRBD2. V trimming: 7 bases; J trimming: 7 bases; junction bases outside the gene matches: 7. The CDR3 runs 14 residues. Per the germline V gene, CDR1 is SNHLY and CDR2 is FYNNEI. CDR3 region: CASIEASGSNEQFF. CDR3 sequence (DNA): TGTGCCAGCATTGAGGCTAGCGGGAGTAATGAGCAGTTCTTC. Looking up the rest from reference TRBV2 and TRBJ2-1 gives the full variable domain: EPEVTQTPSHQVTQMGQEVILRCVPISNHLYFYWYRQILGQKVEFLVSFYNNEISEKSEIFDDQFSVERPDGSNFTLKIRSTKLEDSAMYFCASIEASGSNEQFFGPGTRLTVL.

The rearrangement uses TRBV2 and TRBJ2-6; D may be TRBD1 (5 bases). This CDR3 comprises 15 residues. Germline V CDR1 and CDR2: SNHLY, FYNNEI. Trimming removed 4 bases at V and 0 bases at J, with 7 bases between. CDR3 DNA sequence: TGTGCCAGCAGTGTAAGGGGCTCTGGGGCCAACGTCCTGACTTTC. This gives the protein CASSVRGSGANVLTF.

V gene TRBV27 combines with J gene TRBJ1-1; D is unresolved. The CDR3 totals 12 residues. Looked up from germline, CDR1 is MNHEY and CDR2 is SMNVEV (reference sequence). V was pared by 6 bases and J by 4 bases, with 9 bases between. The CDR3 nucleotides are TGTGCCAGCAGGACCAGCGGCACTGAAGCTTTCTTT. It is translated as CASRTSGTEAFF.

The chain's CDR3 is CASSGQGASEKLFF. CDR3 DNA sequence: TGTGCCAGCAGCGGACAGGGGGCGAGTGAAAAACTGTTTTTT. V is TRBV6-2 or TRBV6-3 and J is TRBJ1-4, with 11 bases identical to TRBD1. CDR3 length: 14 residues. In germline, CDR1 is MNHEY, CDR2 SVGEGT. Germline trimming cut 6 bases from V and 7 bases from J; bases unmatched to any gene: 4.

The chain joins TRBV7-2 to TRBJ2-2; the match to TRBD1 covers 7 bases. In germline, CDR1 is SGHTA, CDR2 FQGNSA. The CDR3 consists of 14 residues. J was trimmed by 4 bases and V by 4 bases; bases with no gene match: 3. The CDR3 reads CASSYGQATGELFF. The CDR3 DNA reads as TGTGCCAGCAGCTACGGACAGGCCACCGGGGAGCTGTTTTTT.